The present T cell receptor beta chain was sequenced within a study of blood T cell repertoires in COVID-19. Looking at the study overall: The United States, Italy and Spain were the sources of the acute and convalescent COVID-19 samples.

The method was immunoSEQ multiplex PCR; TCRdb's version includes in-frame clones alone and lacks a portion of them. The profile covers a few hundred thousand clones, with around 90% appearing a single time and 0.6% to 0.7% taken by the ten largest. Grouping used clinical history reported by participants in a survey and questionnaire. Donors in Cohort 3 counted as recovered after two negative PCRs, clearance, or symptom resolution. The TCR was taken from a man aged 18 to 30 who had recovered from COVID-19. Sequences were obtained from PBMCs or T cells enriched from blood (not recorded which).

This CDR3 reads CASNAVGSTEAFF. The CDR3, as DNA: TGTGCCAGCAACGCCGTAGGGAGCACTGAAGCTTTCTTT. V usage is TRBV13 and J usage is TRBJ1-1; D is unresolved. CDR1 is PRHDT and CDR2 is FYEKMQ in the germline V gene (reference sequence). V was cut by 7 bases and J by 4 bases, with 13 bases left in between. This CDR3 spans 13 amino acids.